This T cell receptor beta chain was documented in a study of CD8+CD57+ T cells in acquired aplastic anemia. General observations from the study: Around 27 CD8+ CDR3 sequences occurred in both the patients and the controls.

This CDR3 contains 15 residues. Germline loops: CDR1 SGHVS, CDR2 FNYEAQ. A remark on this clonotype: Its antigen is unidentified. A junction boundary mismatches the germline segment, possibly from a read error.

Patients who underwent sequencing had shown CD8+CD57+ cell expansion by flow cytometry. All patients were therapy-naive when blood was sampled. Genomic DNA templated the TCR beta VDJ and CDR3 profiling. TCRdb re-analysed the reads in MiXCR, keeping a single row per CDR3 protein. The sample has approximately 170,000 distinct CDR3 sequences, less than 60% seen once. Material for sequencing was sorted CD4+, CD8+, or CD8+CD57+ T cells (not recorded which) from PBMCs. This clonotype was obtained from a human donor with aplastic anemia. This rearrangement joins TRBV7-6 to TRBJ2-1; 9 bases are shared with TRBD1. CDR3 in DNA: TGCGCCAGCAGCTCGGACAGGGGTTCCATCAATGAGCGGTTCTTC. Residues: CASSSDRGSINERFF. Complete variable domain (other parts from reference TRBV7-6 and TRBJ2-1): GAGVSQSPRYKVTKRGQDVALRCDPISGHVSLYWYRQALGQGPEFLTYFNYEAQQDKSGLPNDRFSAERPEGSISTLTIQRTEQRDSAMYRCASSSDRGSINERFFGPGTRLTVL.